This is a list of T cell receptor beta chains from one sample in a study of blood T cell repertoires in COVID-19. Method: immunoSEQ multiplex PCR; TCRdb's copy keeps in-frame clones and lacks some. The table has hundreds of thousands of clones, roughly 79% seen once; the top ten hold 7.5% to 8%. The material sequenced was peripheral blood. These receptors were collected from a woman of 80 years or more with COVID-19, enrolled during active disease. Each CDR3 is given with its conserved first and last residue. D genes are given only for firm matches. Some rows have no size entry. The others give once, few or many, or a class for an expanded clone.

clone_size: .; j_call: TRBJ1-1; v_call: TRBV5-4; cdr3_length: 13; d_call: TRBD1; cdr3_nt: TGTGCCAGCAGCCCCCGCCGGGACAGTGAAGCTTTCTTT; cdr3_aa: CASSPRRDSEAFF
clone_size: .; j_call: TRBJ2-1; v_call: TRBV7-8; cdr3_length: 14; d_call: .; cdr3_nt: TGTGCCAGCAGCATACTAGGCCCCTACAATGAGCAGTTCTTC; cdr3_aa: CASSILGPYNEQFF
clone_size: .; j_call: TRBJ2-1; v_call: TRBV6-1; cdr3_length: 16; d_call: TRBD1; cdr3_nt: TGTGCCAGCAGTGACATCGATAGAGGGGGCAAAAGTAAGCAGTTCTTC; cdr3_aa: CASSDIDRGGKSKQFF
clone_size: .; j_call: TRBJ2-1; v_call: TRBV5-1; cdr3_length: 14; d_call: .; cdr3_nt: TGCGCCAGCACCTCCGGGGGATCCTACAATGAGCAGTTCTTC; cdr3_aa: CASTSGGSYNEQFF
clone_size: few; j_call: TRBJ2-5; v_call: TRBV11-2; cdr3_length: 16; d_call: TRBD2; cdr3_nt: TGTGCCAGCAGCTTAGGGGTTAGCGGGGATCAAGAGACCCAGTACTTC; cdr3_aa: CASSLGVSGDQETQYF
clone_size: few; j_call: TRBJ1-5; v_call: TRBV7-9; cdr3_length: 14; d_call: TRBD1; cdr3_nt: TGTGCCAGCAGTTCTCAGGGGGCGCGGCAGCCCCAGCATTTT; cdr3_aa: CASSSQGARQPQHF
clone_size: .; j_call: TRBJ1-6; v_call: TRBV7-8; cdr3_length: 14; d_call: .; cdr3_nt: TGTGCCAGCAGCTTAGGGCTGTTTAATTCACCCCTCCACTTT; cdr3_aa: CASSLGLFNSPLHF
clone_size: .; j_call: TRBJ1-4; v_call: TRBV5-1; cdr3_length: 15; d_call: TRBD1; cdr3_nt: TGCGCCAGCAGCTTGGAGCCGGGACAGAATGAAAAACTGTTTTTT; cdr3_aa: CASSLEPGQNEKLFF
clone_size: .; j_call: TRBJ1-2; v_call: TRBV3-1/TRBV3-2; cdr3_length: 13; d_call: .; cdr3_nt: TGTGCCAGCAGTCCCAGGGGCGGCTATGGCTACACCTTC; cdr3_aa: CASSPRGGYGYTF
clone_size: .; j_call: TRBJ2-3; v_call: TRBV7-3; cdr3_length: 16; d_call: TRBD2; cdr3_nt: TGTGCCAGCAGCTTAATAGGCGGGAGGGGCACAGATACGCAGTATTTT; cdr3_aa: CASSLIGGRGTDTQYF
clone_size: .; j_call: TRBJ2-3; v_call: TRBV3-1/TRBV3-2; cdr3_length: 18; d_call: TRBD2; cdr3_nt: TGTGCCAGCAGCCTCGGGACTAGCGGGGGGGCCGGGACAGATACGCAGTATTTT; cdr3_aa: CASSLGTSGGAGTDTQYF
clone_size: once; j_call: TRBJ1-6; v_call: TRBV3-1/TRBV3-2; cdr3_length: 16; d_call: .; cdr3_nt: TGTGCCAGCAGCCAAGGGCGGAAAAGAATCAATTCACCCCTCCACTTT; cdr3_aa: CASSQGRKRINSPLHF
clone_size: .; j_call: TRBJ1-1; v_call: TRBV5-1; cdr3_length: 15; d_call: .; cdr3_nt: TGCGCCAGCAGCTTGTCCCCCCAGGCGGGCACTGAAGCTTTCTTT; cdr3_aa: CASSLSPQAGTEAFF
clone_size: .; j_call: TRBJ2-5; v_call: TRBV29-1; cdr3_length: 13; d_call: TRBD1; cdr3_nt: TGCAGCGTCGGTTTGGACAGGGGAGAGACCCAGTACTTC; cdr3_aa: CSVGLDRGETQYF
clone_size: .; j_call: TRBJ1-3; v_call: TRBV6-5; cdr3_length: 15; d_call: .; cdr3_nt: TGTGCCAGCAGTCCCACAGGGAACTCTGGAAACACCATATATTTT; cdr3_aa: CASSPTGNSGNTIYF
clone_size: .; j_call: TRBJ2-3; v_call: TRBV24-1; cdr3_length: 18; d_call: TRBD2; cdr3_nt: TGTGCCACCAGTGACAGGACTAGCGGGAGTTCGGGCACAGATACGCAGTATTTT; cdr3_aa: CATSDRTSGSSGTDTQYF
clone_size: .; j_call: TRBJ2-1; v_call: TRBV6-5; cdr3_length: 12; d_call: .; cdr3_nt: TGTGCAACGGGCACTAGTATTATTGAGCAGTTCTTC; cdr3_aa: CATGTSIIEQFF
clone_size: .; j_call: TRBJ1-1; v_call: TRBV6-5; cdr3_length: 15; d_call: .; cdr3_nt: TGTGCCAGCAGTTACTCGATACAGGCGAACACTGAAGCTTTCTTT; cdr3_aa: CASSYSIQANTEAFF
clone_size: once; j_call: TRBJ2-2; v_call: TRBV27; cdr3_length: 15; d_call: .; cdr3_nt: TGTGCCAGCAGTCGAGGACAGACGAACACCGGGGAGCTGTTTTTT; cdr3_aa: CASSRGQTNTGELFF
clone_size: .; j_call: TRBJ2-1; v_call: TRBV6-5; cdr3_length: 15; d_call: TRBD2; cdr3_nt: TGTGCCAGCAGTTACCCAGCGGGAGGGTCCAATGAGCAGTTCTTC; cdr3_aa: CASSYPAGGSNEQFF
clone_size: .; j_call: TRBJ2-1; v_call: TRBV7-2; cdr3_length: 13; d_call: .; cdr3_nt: TGTGCCAGCAGCCCCGCAGGGTTGGATGAGCAGTTCTTC; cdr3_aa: CASSPAGLDEQFF
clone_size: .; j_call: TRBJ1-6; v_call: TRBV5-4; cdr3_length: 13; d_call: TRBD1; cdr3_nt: TGTGCCAGTGGGACAGGGGGTGAATCACCCCTCCACTTT; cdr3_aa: CASGTGGESPLHF
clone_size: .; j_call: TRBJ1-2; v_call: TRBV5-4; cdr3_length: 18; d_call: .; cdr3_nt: TGTGCCAGCAGCTTGGACCAGGGTGGGTCAGGTGTCGGCTATGGCTACACCTTC; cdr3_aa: CASSLDQGGSGVGYGYTF
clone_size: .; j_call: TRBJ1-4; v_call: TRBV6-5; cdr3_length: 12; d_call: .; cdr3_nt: TGTGCCAGCGGCAGACAGAATGAAAAACTGTTTTTT; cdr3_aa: CASGRQNEKLFF
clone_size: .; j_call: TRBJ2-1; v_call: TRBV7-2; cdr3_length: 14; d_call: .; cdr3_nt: TGTGCCAGCAGCTTAGCCTACTTTGACAATGAGCAGTTCTTC; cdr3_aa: CASSLAYFDNEQFF
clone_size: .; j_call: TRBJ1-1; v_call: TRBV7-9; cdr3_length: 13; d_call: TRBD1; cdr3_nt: TGTGCCAGCAGCTCGTCAGGGGGCGTTGAAGCTTTCTTT; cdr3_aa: CASSSSGGVEAFF
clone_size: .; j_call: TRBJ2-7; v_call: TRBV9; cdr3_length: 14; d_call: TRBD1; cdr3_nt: TGTGCCAGCAGCGCCGGGACAGGGAACTACGAGCAGTACTTC; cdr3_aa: CASSAGTGNYEQYF
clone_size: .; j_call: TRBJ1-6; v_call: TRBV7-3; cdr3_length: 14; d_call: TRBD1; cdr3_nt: TGTGCCAGCAGCTCCCAGGGGGCGAATTCACCCCTCCACTTT; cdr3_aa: CASSSQGANSPLHF
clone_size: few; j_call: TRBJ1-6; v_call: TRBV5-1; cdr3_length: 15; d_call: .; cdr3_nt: TGCGCCAGCAGCTTTGGTTTAGACACAAGGTCACCCCTCCACTTT; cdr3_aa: CASSFGLDTRSPLHF
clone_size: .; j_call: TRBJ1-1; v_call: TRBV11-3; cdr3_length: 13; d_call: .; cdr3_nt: TGTGCCAGCAGCTTACAAATGAACACTGAAGCTTTCTTT; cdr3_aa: CASSLQMNTEAFF
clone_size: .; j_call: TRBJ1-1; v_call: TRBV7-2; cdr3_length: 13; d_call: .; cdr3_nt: TGTGCCAGCAACCCAAGACAGAACACTGAAGCTTTCTTT; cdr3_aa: CASNPRQNTEAFF
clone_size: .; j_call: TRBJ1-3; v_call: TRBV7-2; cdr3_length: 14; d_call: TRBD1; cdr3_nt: TGTGCCAGCAGCGTCGGGACAGTTGGAAACACCATATATTTT; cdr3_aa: CASSVGTVGNTIYF
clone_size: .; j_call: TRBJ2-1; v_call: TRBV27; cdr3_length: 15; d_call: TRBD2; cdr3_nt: TGTGCCAGCAGTCGACTAGCGGGAGGGAGGAATGAGCAGTTCTTC; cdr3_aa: CASSRLAGGRNEQFF
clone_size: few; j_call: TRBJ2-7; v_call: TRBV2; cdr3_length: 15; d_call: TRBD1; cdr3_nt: TGTGCCAGCAGTGATTTTTGGGACAGGGTCTACGAGCAGTACTTC; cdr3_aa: CASSDFWDRVYEQYF
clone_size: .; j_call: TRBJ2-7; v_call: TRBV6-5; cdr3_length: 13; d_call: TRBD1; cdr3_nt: TGTGCCAGCAGTAGGGGACAGCTCTACGAGCAGTACTTC; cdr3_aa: CASSRGQLYEQYF
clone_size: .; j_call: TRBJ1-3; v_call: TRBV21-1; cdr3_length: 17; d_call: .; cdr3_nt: TGTGCCAGCAGCAAAAAATCGCGGTCCAGGGCTGGAAACACCATATATTTT; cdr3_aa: CASSKKSRSRAGNTIYF
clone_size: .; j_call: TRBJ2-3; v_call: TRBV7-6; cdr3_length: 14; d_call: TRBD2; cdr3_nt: TGTGCCAGCAGCTTAGGGGCGGGAGCAGATACGCAGTATTTT; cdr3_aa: CASSLGAGADTQYF
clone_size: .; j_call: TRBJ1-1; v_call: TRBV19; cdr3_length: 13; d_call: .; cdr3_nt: TGTGCCAGTAGTATTTCAGGGTTCTCTTCGGCTTTCTTT; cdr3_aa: CASSISGFSSAFF